A selection of T cell receptor beta chains follows, all from one sample in a study of cytomegalovirus exposure and HLA in healthy donors. Using immunoSEQ multiplex PCR, the repertoire was profiled, and TCRdb retains in-frame clones only, with some absent. Among around 280,000 clones listed, about 90% were seen once. Sequenced sample: PBMCs. These receptors were collected from a woman aged 18 to 35 in good health and CMV-seronegative. Each CDR3 is given with its conserved first and last residue. The order of the fields is V gene, clone size, D gene, J gene, CDR3 DNA, CDR3 protein. The D gene is left open where the match is weak. Clone size is shown for a subset of rows, as once, few, many or a class of expanded clone.

>TRBV6-5|-|TRBD1|TRBJ2-1
TGTGCCAGCAGTTACCGGACAGGGCAGTACAATGAGCAGTTCTTC
CASSYRTGQYNEQFF
>TRBV4-1|-|-|TRBJ1-2
TGCGCCAGCAGCCAAGATTCCCCTCGGGGGAGTGGCTACACCTTC
CASSQDSPRGSGYTF
>TRBV19|-|-|TRBJ1-2
TGTGCCAGTAGTACATCTGTCGGGGCGGGAGGCTACACCTTC
CASSTSVGAGGYTF
>TRBV29-1|-|TRBD1|TRBJ2-7
TGCAGCGTTGAGACAGGGGGTGAGCAGTACTTC
CSVETGGEQYF
>TRBV6-6|once|TRBD2|TRBJ2-2
TGTGCCAGCAGTTACGGTATCGGGGGGGCAAACGGGGAGCTGTTTTTT
CASSYGIGGANGELFF
>TRBV7-3|-|-|TRBJ2-7
TGTGCCAGCAGCTTAACGGCGTCAGGAACCTACGAGCAGTACTTC
CASSLTASGTYEQYF
>TRBV7-6|-|TRBD2|TRBJ2-7
TGTGCCAGCAGCATACGACCTAGCGGGGGGGCTTTTGTTGACGAGCAGTACTTC
CASSIRPSGGAFVDEQYF
>TRBV5-1|-|TRBD2|TRBJ2-5
TGCGCCAGCAGCGTGACTAGCGAAGAGACCCAGTACTTC
CASSVTSEETQYF
>TRBV5-5|-|TRBD1|TRBJ2-2
TGTGCCAGCAGCCTCAGACAGGGCACGAACACCGGGGAGCTGTTTTTT
CASSLRQGTNTGELFF
>TRBV9|-|-|TRBJ2-7
TGTGCCAGCAGCGTAGGTCAGGGGCGGTCCTACGAGCAGTACTTC
CASSVGQGRSYEQYF
>TRBV7-3|-|TRBD2|TRBJ2-3
TGTGCCAGCAGTCTAGCGGGGGGCACAGATACGCAGTATTTT
CASSLAGGTDTQYF
>TRBV14|-|-|TRBJ1-1
TGTGCCAGCAGCCTAAGCCCGATCACGAGGACTGAAGCTTTCTTT
CASSLSPITRTEAFF
>TRBV7-6|-|TRBD2|TRBJ2-7
TGTGCCAGCAGCCGGACTAGCGGCTCCTACGAGCAGTACTTC
CASSRTSGSYEQYF
>TRBV4-1|-|TRBD2|TRBJ2-7
TGCGCCAGCAGCCAGGGTCCTAGCGGGGGCTCCTACGAGCAGTACTTC
CASSQGPSGGSYEQYF
>TRBV2|-|-|TRBJ2-2
TGTGCCAGCAGTTCAGACAGAGTAGCGAACACCGGGGAGCTGTTTTTT
CASSSDRVANTGELFF
>TRBV13|-|-|TRBJ1-2
TGTGCCAGCAGCCTCCGGGTTCCCGGCTACACCTTC
CASSLRVPGYTF
>TRBV25-1|-|-|TRBJ2-7
TGTGCCAGCAGTGAGCGAGGAAAATCCTACGAGCAGTACTTC
CASSERGKSYEQYF
>TRBV2|-|TRBD2|TRBJ2-3
TGTGCCAGCAGTGTGACTAGCGGGGGAGTGCGGGATACGCAGTATTTT
CASSVTSGGVRDTQYF
>TRBV2|once|TRBD1|TRBJ1-2
TGTGCCAGCAGTGAAGCCGCAGGACAGGGCGGCTATGGCTACACCTTC
CASSEAAGQGGYGYTF
>TRBV7-2|-|TRBD1|TRBJ2-7
TGTGCCAGCAGCTCGGGACAGGGGACCTACGAGCAGTACTTC
CASSSGQGTYEQYF
>TRBV16|-|TRBD1|TRBJ2-2
TGTGCCAGCAGCCAATCGAGGACAGGTATCACCGGGGAGCTGTTTTTT
CASSQSRTGITGELFF
>TRBV18|-|TRBD1|TRBJ2-5
TGTGCCAGCTCCCCGATCCGGACAGGGATGGGAGAGACCCAGTACTTC
CASSPIRTGMGETQYF
>TRBV7-6|-|TRBD1|TRBJ1-3
TGTGCCAGCAGCTTCCTTACCGGGACAGTAACTTTTGGAAACACCATATATTTT
CASSFLTGTVTFGNTIYF
>TRBV6-4|-|-|TRBJ1-1
TGTGCCAGCAGTAGGGGTAGGGACACTGAAGCTTTCTTT
CASSRGRDTEAFF
>TRBV2|once|-|TRBJ2-3
TGTGCCAGCGGCACTAGATACGATACGCAGTATTTT
CASGTRYDTQYF
>TRBV5-1|-|TRBD1|TRBJ2-5
TGCGCCAGCAGCGAGACAGGGGGCTCGGAGACCCAGTACTTC
CASSETGGSETQYF
>TRBV2|-|TRBD2|TRBJ2-3
TGTGCCAGCAGTGAAGGTCTAGCGGGGTCCACAGATACGCAGTATTTT
CASSEGLAGSTDTQYF
>TRBV6-6|-|-|TRBJ1-1
TGTGCCAGCAGCCCCGGACAGTCAGATGAAGCTTTCTTT
CASSPGQSDEAFF